This T cell receptor (beta chain) is from a study of cytomegalovirus exposure and HLA in healthy donors. Study conclusions and caveats: Clusters of TCRs from the first cohort tended to co-occur in the approximately 120 validation repertoires (as a later analysis found). Reports showed the classifier diagnosing cytomegalovirus status with high specificity and sensitivity.

The data were produced by immunoSEQ multiplex PCR, yet TCRdb's version contains in-frame clones alone and is incomplete. Counted here are about 160,000 clones, about nine tenths occurring once; the ten biggest clones make up 4% to 4.5%. Regarding this clone: Its antigen remains unidentified.

Germline V CDR1 and CDR2: SGHDT, YYEEEE. Trimming shortened V by 1 base and J by 0 bases, and 10 bases separated the two germline ends. This CDR3 has 15 amino acids. This sequence was found in a man younger than 30 in good health and CMV-seropositive. The sequenced sample consisted of PBMCs. The gene calls are TRBV5-6 and TRBJ1-1; D is ambiguous. The DNA of the CDR3 is TGTGCCAGCAGCTTGTACGGTTCTCTGAACACTGAAGCTTTCTTT. It codes for CASSLYGSLNTEAFF.